One T cell receptor (beta chain) is described in this entry. Antigen specificity is unknown. TCR beta cDNA libraries included unique molecular identifiers. Roughly 0.5 million cDNA molecules were obtained from roughly 1 to 10 million T cells. MiXCR, run by TCRdb on the PCR reads, gives a single entry per CDR3 protein. The table has approximately 730,000 distinct CDR3 sequences, under 60% seen once; the top ten hold roughly 4.9%. These data come from a study of post-analysis software for immune sequencing data. In the study overall: Relapsing-remitting, secondary progressive and progressive-relapsing forms of multiple sclerosis all featured among disease courses.

The germline CDR1 and CDR2 sequences are SQVTM and ANQGSEA. There are 14 residues in the CDR3. Study-wide points: TRBV5-6, TRBV5-1 and TRBV20-1 were among four or five TRBV segments more frequent in patients than controls. Significantly lower normalized Chao1 diversity was seen in multiple sclerosis patients than in controls.

The sequence was collected from a girl aged 5-17 years with multiple sclerosis. Sequencing input: blood. The chain links TRBV29-1 to TRBJ2-1, with 10 bases aligning to TRBD1. With the DNA end fitting TRBJ2-7 better, the J assignment may be wrong. CDR3 amino acids: CSVRQGADSYEQYF. In DNA form, the CDR3 reads TGCAGCGTCAGACAGGGGGCCGACTCCTACGAGCAGTACTTC.